The entry below gives a single T cell receptor beta chain sequence along with its context. CDR1 is MGHRA and CDR2 is YSYEKL in the germline V gene. This CDR3 is built from 18 residues. Trimming took off 1 base at V and 0 bases at J, with 16 bases between the two ends. The protocol was immunoSEQ multiplex PCR, while the TCRdb copy is restricted to in-frame clones and leaves out a portion. The data hold 75,000 or so clones, with roughly 94% observed a single time. The data were obtained in a study of technical replicates of blood from a few donors. The J gene is TRBJ1-3, the V gene TRBV4-1; a weak D match, TRBD1 (5 bases). This receptor was taken from a human donor in good health. Material for sequencing was T cells isolated from PBMCs. Here the CDR3 DNA reads TGCGCCAGCAGCCAAGTTCGCTTAGGGGTGATCTCTGGAAACACCATATATTTT. This translates into CASSQVRLGVISGNTIYF.